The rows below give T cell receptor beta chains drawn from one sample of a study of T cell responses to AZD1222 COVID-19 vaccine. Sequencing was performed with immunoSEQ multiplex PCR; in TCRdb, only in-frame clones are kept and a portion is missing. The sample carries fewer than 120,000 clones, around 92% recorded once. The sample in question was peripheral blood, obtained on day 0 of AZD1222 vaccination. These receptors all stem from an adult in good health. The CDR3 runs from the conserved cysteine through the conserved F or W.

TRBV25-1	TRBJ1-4	CASRGGQNEKLFF
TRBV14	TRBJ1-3	CASSLDRTISGNTIYF
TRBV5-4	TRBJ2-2	CASSLRTGDPGELFF
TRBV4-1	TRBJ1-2	CASSLGPGPLLYGYTF
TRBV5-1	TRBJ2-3	CASSLNGVPGQGDTQYF
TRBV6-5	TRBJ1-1	CASSPGRLLNTEAFF
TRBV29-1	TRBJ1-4	CATQGGGWGEKLFF
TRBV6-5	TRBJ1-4	CASSSPGTLAKLFF
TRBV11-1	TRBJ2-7	CASSLGQGLTYEQYF
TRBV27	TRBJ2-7	CASSLSRRGSSYEQYF
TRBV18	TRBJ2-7	CASSPWERDSYEQYF
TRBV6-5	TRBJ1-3	CASRLSRSSGNTIYF
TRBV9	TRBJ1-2	CASSVETGANYGYTF
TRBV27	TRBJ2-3	CASSLGASDTQYF
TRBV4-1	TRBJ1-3	CASSQGEGSSGNTIYF
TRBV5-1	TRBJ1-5	CASSQGDRNQPQHF
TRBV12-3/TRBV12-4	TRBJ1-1	CASSLAGDTEAFF
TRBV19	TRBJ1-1	CASSESQGRAEAFF
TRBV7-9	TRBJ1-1	CASSLDFRVVGTEAFF
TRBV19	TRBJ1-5	CASSNVFGSNQPQHF
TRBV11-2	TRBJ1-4	CASSLGLGYTEKLFF